The rows below give T cell receptor beta chains drawn from one sample of a study of early T cells in non-severe SARS-CoV-2 infection. TCRdb reanalysed the 5' RACE reads using MiXCR and keeps one entry per CDR3 protein. The data contain about 40,000 distinct CDR3 sequences, about 4.9% of them seen just once; the ten biggest clones take up about 5%. Material: whole blood. The receptors shown here come from an adult who was a healthcare worker with PCR-confirmed SARS-CoV-2 infection or an uninfected control (not recorded which). The CDR3 runs from the conserved cysteine through the conserved F or W. D genes are given only for firm matches. A clone size is listed for some rows: how often the clone was seen (once, few, many), or a class if it is expanded.

V gene	D gene	J gene	clone size	CDR3 DNA	CDR3 protein
TRBV29-1	.	TRBJ2-7	.	TGCAGCGTTGAAGAGTCGGAGGGCTCCGAGCAGTACTTC	CSVEESEGSEQYF
TRBV7-2	TRBD2	TRBJ2-3	.	TGTGCCAGCAGCTTAGCCCGCGGGGGGAGCACAGATACGCAGTATTTT	CASSLARGGSTDTQYF
TRBV30	TRBD1	TRBJ2-7	many	TGTGCCTGGGCTAGGACAGGCGAGCAGTACTTC	CAWARTGEQYF
TRBV7-9	.	TRBJ1-1	few	TGTGCCAGCAGCCCCCAAGGAGGGAACACTGAAGCTTTCTTT	CASSPQGGNTEAFF
TRBV29-1	.	TRBJ2-7	few	TGCAGCGTTGTCGATAGCGGATCCTCCTACGAGCAGTACTTC	CSVVDSGSSYEQYF
TRBV27	TRBD2	TRBJ2-1	many	TGTGCCAGCAGTTTAATCGTTGAGGGAGGGGACAATGAGCAGTTCTTC	CASSLIVEGGDNEQFF
TRBV28	.	TRBJ1-5	many	TGTGCCAGCAATGGTTTCACTCAGCCCCAGCATTTT	CASNGFTQPQHF
TRBV20-1	.	TRBJ2-5	many	TGCAGTTCCCCGACCCGAGGGGGGCAAGGGCAAGAGACCCAGTACTTC	CSSPTRGGQGQETQYF
TRBV10-1	.	TRBJ2-3	.	TGCGCCAGCAGTCCCATCGGGGGATTAGGTGCAGATACGCAGTATTTT	CASSPIGGLGADTQYF
TRBV27	TRBD1	TRBJ1-1	few	TGTGCCAGCCGTACGTCTACGAACAGGGGGAACACTGAAGCTTTCTTT	CASRTSTNRGNTEAFF
TRBV12-3/TRBV12-4	TRBD1	TRBJ1-1	.	TGTGCCAGCAGTCCGTGGACAGGGACGTACACTGAAGCTTTCTTT	CASSPWTGTYTEAFF
TRBV12-3/TRBV12-4	.	TRBJ2-1	many	TGTGCCAGCAGAAGCTCCGTGGGGTCCTACAATGAGCAGTTCTTC	CASRSSVGSYNEQFF
TRBV6-1	TRBD2	TRBJ2-1	many	TGTGCCACTCTTCGGGGGGGCTCCTACAATGAGCAGTTCTTC	CATLRGGSYNEQFF
TRBV2	.	TRBJ2-1	many	TGTGCCAGCAGTGAAAATATTGGGGATTATGAGCAGTTCTTC	CASSENIGDYEQFF
TRBV29-1	.	TRBJ1-1	medium-sized	TGCAGCGTTGAAGATTTAACCCCGACAGGCCCTGAAGCTTTCTTT	CSVEDLTPTGPEAFF
TRBV7-9	.	TRBJ2-5	many	TGTGCCAGCAGCTTAGCGTCCGGGGACCGGTACTTC	CASSLASGDRYF
TRBV7-9	.	TRBJ2-7	few	TGTGCCAGCAGTATAGGAGGACCCGAGCAGTACTTC	CASSIGGPEQYF
TRBV12-3/TRBV12-4	.	TRBJ1-5	.	TGTGCCAGCAGTTCTACAGGGAGACAGCCCCAGCATTTT	CASSSTGRQPQHF
TRBV7-2	TRBD2	TRBJ2-5	few	TGTGCCAGCAGCTTGGCTAGCGGGGGGGCGGAGACCCAGTACTTC	CASSLASGGAETQYF
TRBV6-6	TRBD1	TRBJ2-3	many	TGTGCCAGCAGGGAACAGGGGCCCCGGGATACGCAGTATTTT	CASREQGPRDTQYF
TRBV20-1	.	TRBJ2-5	.	TGCAGTGCTAGAGAGTACGGAAGACAAGAGACCCAGTACTTC	CSAREYGRQETQYF
TRBV20-1	.	TRBJ2-3	many	TGCAGTGCCGACGGAGACACGCAGTATTTT	CSADGDTQYF
TRBV6-2/TRBV6-3	.	TRBJ1-2	.	TGTGCCAGCATCAATCCGAAGTGGGACTATGGCTACACCTTC	CASINPKWDYGYTF
TRBV29-1	.	TRBJ1-1	many	TGCAGCGGGCAGGGCACTGAAGCTTTCTTT	CSGQGTEAFF
TRBV29-1	TRBD1	TRBJ2-3	.	TGCAGCGTTGTCAGGGGGATGGTATCAGATACGCAGTATTTT	CSVVRGMVSDTQYF
TRBV29-1	TRBD2	TRBJ2-5	many	TGCAGCGTTGTGGTAGCGGGCATGGGGACCCAGTACTTC	CSVVVAGMGTQYF
TRBV6-5	.	TRBJ2-7	many	TGTGCCAGCAGTTACGATCTCTACGAGCAGTACTTC	CASSYDLYEQYF
TRBV9	.	TRBJ2-6	many	TGTGCCAGCAGCGTAGTGTCTTCTGGGGCCAACGTCCTGACTTTC	CASSVVSSGANVLTF
TRBV4-3	.	TRBJ2-7	few	TGCGCCAGCAGCCAAGAAGTTTTCGACGACTACGAGCAGTACTTC	CASSQEVFDDYEQYF
TRBV6-1	TRBD2	TRBJ2-2	many	TGTGCCAGCAGTCCCTATAGCGGGGGGGCATCCGGGGAGCTGTTTTTT	CASSPYSGGASGELFF
TRBV6-6	.	TRBJ1-5	many	TGTGCCAGCAGTCTAGGACGGGATCAGCCCCAGCATTTT	CASSLGRDQPQHF
TRBV12-3/TRBV12-4	.	TRBJ2-5	many	TGTGCCAGCAGTTTTTCAGCAAGAGAGACCCAGTACTTC	CASSFSARETQYF
TRBV7-3	TRBD1	TRBJ1-1	.	TGTGCCAGCAGCAGACAGGGGTTAGACACTGAAGCTTTCTTT	CASSRQGLDTEAFF
TRBV11-2	.	TRBJ2-2	few	TGTGCCAGCAGCTTAGGGGGGAGAACGGGACCACGAGCCTCCGGGGAGCTGTTTTTT	CASSLGGRTGPRASGELFF
TRBV11-1	.	TRBJ2-2	.	TGTGCCAGCAGCTTAACGGTCGGGGAGCTGTTTTTT	CASSLTVGELFF
TRBV12-3/TRBV12-4	.	TRBJ1-1	many	TGTGCCAGCAGCTTGGACGGACCTATTGAAGCTTTCTTT	CASSLDGPIEAFF
TRBV7-2	.	TRBJ2-1	.	TGTGCCAGCAGCTTAGCGGAGGGGGAGCAGTTCTTC	CASSLAEGEQFF
TRBV5-8	.	TRBJ1-6	many	TGTGCCAGCAGCCGGAGACAGATCTATAATTCACCCCTCCACTTT	CASSRRQIYNSPLHF
TRBV2	.	TRBJ2-1	few	TGTGCCAGCAGTTACGGGCACGGTGGTGGTGAGCAGTTCTTC	CASSYGHGGGEQFF
TRBV18	.	TRBJ2-1	.	TGTGCCAGCTCACCTCCCGGGACTTCCATCAATGAGCAGTTCTTC	CASSPPGTSINEQFF
TRBV5-6	.	TRBJ1-6	many	TGTGCCAGCAGCTTGGAGGTCGGGACGATGGATTCACCCCTCCACTTT	CASSLEVGTMDSPLHF
TRBV15	TRBD1	TRBJ2-7	many	TGTGCCACCAGCAGAGAGCCGGGACAGGGTGCCGAGCAGTACTTC	CATSREPGQGAEQYF
TRBV6-5	.	TRBJ1-4	.	TGTGCCAGCAGTTACTCGGCGGGAAAACTGTTTTTT	CASSYSAGKLFF
TRBV4-3	.	TRBJ2-2	many	TGCGCCAGCAGCCAAGACCGGCCAAGACGGGACACCGGGGAGCTGTTTTTT	CASSQDRPRRDTGELFF
TRBV7-8	.	TRBJ2-3	many	TGTGCCAGCAGCTTAAGCTACTCTTTGCAAGATACGCAGTATTTT	CASSLSYSLQDTQYF
TRBV6-6	.	TRBJ2-5	many	TGTGCCAGCAGTTACGGGGACGAACGGACCCAGTACTTC	CASSYGDERTQYF
TRBV6-5	TRBD1	TRBJ1-1	many	TGTGCCAGCACCAGGGGGAGGGGGAACACTGAAGCTTTCTTT	CASTRGRGNTEAFF
TRBV10-3	.	TRBJ2-7	few	TGTGCCAGTAAGGGGCCCTACGAGCAGTACTTC	CASKGPYEQYF
TRBV7-9	.	TRBJ2-3	.	TGTGCCAGCAGCTCCGGGACTCCCGATACGCAGTATTTT	CASSSGTPDTQYF
TRBV6-5	TRBD1	TRBJ1-1	few	TGTGCCAGCAGTACCGGGGACAGTGAAGCTTTCTTT	CASSTGDSEAFF
TRBV18	.	TRBJ2-3	few	TGTGCCAGCTCACCTTACGTAGCCGATACGCAGTATTTT	CASSPYVADTQYF
TRBV18	TRBD1	TRBJ1-2	many	TGTGCCAGCTCACCCGGACAGGGGGATGGCTACACCTTC	CASSPGQGDGYTF
TRBV2	.	TRBJ1-4	few	TGTGCCAGCAGTCGGGGGTTTTGGGAAAAACTGTTTTTT	CASSRGFWEKLFF
TRBV5-1	.	TRBJ2-7	.	TGCGCCAGCAGCATGGAGAGTAGGAAGGACGAGCAGTACTTC	CASSMESRKDEQYF
TRBV7-9	.	TRBJ1-2	many	TGTGCCAGCTACTCCAACGACGGGACTCAAGATGGCTACACCTTC	CASYSNDGTQDGYTF
TRBV7-9	.	TRBJ1-2	few	TGTGCCAGCAGTCGAGACGGACAGCACTATGGCTACACCTTC	CASSRDGQHYGYTF
TRBV10-3	.	TRBJ2-1	medium-sized	TGTGCCATGAGGACCGATGCCTACAATGAGCAGTTCTTC	CAMRTDAYNEQFF
TRBV10-1	.	TRBJ2-5	many	TGCGCCAGCAGCGCCAGGATCGAAGAGACCCAGTACTTC	CASSARIEETQYF
TRBV13	TRBD2	TRBJ2-7	.	TGTGCCAGCAGCAAGGGACTACCCAACTACGAGCAGTACTTC	CASSKGLPNYEQYF
TRBV11-2	.	TRBJ1-6	many	TGTGCCAGCAGCTTAGGGGGATACGGAAATTCACCCCTCCACTTT	CASSLGGYGNSPLHF